This is a list of T cell receptor beta chains from one sample in a study of identical twins. TCRdb used MiXCR to reprocess the 5' RACE reads, holding one entry per CDR3 protein. The profile covers 650,000 to 750,000 distinct CDR3 sequences, with less than 25% appearing a single time and approximately 4.5% taken by the ten largest. These data were likewise used in another study, on T cells expressing NK-cell markers.

The sample comprised PBMCs. The receptor source for this set is a woman between 18 and 30 years old in good health. The CDR3 runs from the conserved cysteine through the conserved F or W. The order of the fields is D gene, clone size, J gene, V gene, CDR3 protein, CDR3 DNA. The D gene is left open where the match is weak. Clone size appears in some rows only: once, few, many, or a class for an expanded clone.

.	few	TRBJ2-5	TRBV12-3/TRBV12-4	CASSRQLAWELQETQYF	TGTGCCAGCAGTCGGCAGCTAGCGTGGGAGCTACAAGAGACCCAGTACTTC
.	.	TRBJ2-2	TRBV29-1	CSVIGGTGELFF	TGCAGCGTTATAGGGGGAACCGGGGAGCTGTTTTTT
.	.	TRBJ1-5	TRBV7-9	CASSFGYPGPQHF	TGTGCCAGCAGCTTTGGGTACCCCGGGCCCCAGCATTTT
.	.	TRBJ2-7	TRBV6-5	CASSYRGTEQYF	TGTGCCAGCAGTTACAGGGGAACGGAGCAGTACTTC
TRBD1	few	TRBJ1-6	TRBV7-6	CASSLFFAGQGNSPLHF	TGTGCCAGCAGCTTATTCTTCGCGGGACAGGGGAATTCACCCCTCCACTTT
TRBD2	.	TRBJ2-1	TRBV20-1	CSARDSGTSGSVEQFF	TGCAGTGCTCGTGACTCCGGGACTAGCGGGAGCGTTGAGCAGTTCTTC
.	few	TRBJ1-6	TRBV2	CASSGRYNSPLHF	TGTGCCAGCAGTGGGAGGTATAATTCACCCCTCCACTTT
.	.	TRBJ2-7	TRBV12-5	CSSGLEGLGEQYF	TGTTCTAGTGGTTTAGAGGGTTTGGGCGAGCAGTACTTC
.	.	TRBJ2-7	TRBV4-2	CASSQGQGLAAYEQYF	TGTGCCAGCAGCCAAGGGCAGGGCCTAGCAGCCTACGAGCAGTACTTC
.	many	TRBJ2-1	TRBV7-3	CASSFQGSNNEQFF	TGTGCCAGCAGCTTCCAGGGGAGTAACAATGAGCAGTTCTTC
.	.	TRBJ1-2	TRBV4-1	CASSQVGGTNYGYTF	TGCGCCAGCAGCCAAGTTGGGGGCACAAACTATGGCTACACCTTC
.	many	TRBJ2-7	TRBV7-2	CASSSTSPYEQYF	TGTGCCAGCAGCTCCACCTCCCCCTACGAGCAGTACTTC
TRBD1	few	TRBJ2-1	TRBV6-1	CASSLKLTGYYNEQFF	TGTGCCAGCAGCCTCAAGTTGACAGGGTACTACAATGAGCAGTTCTTC
TRBD1	few	TRBJ2-1	TRBV16	CASSQGVGQGEREQFF	TGTGCCAGCAGCCAAGGCGTGGGGCAGGGGGAGCGTGAGCAGTTCTTC
TRBD1	.	TRBJ1-2	TRBV12-3/TRBV12-4	CASTLNRGLRGYTF	TGTGCCAGCACCCTAAACAGGGGGCTTAGGGGCTACACCTTC
TRBD1	.	TRBJ1-2	TRBV12-3/TRBV12-4	CASSPRDRGRLDGYTF	TGTGCCAGCAGCCCCCGGGACAGGGGGCGCTTGGATGGCTACACCTTC
TRBD1	many	TRBJ1-2	TRBV5-1	CASSWDTGTGDYGYTF	TGCGCCAGCAGCTGGGACACCGGGACAGGGGACTATGGCTACACCTTC
.	.	TRBJ2-1	TRBV7-9	CASSPQADEQFF	TGTGCCAGCAGCCCTCAGGCCGATGAGCAGTTCTTC
.	few	TRBJ2-1	TRBV20-1	CSARDLLGQFF	TGCAGTGCTAGAGATCTGCTGGGGCAGTTCTTC
.	.	TRBJ1-1	TRBV7-2	CASSLGTFPEAFF	TGTGCCAGCAGCTTAGGGACATTCCCTGAAGCTTTCTTT
.	.	TRBJ2-2	TRBV7-2	CASSPQGAGAGELFF	TGTGCCAGCAGCCCCCAGGGGGCGGGAGCCGGGGAGCTGTTTTTT
TRBD2	few	TRBJ2-3	TRBV12-3/TRBV12-4	CASSSGLAGSPDTQYF	TGTGCCAGCAGTTCGGGACTAGCGGGGTCCCCAGATACGCAGTATTTT
.	.	TRBJ2-5	TRBV6-1	CASSPQPAETQYF	TGTGCCAGCAGTCCCCAGCCGGCAGAGACCCAGTACTTC
TRBD2	.	TRBJ2-7	TRBV10-3	CATGTSVSYEQYF	TGTGCCACCGGGACTAGCGTATCCTACGAGCAGTACTTC
.	many	TRBJ2-1	TRBV5-1	CASSLGLGTYNEQFF	TGCGCCAGCAGCTTGGGGCTAGGTACTTACAATGAGCAGTTCTTC
TRBD1	.	TRBJ2-2	TRBV6-2/TRBV6-3	CASSRQGLNTGELFF	TGTGCCAGCAGCAGACAGGGGCTGAACACCGGGGAGCTGTTTTTT
TRBD1	few	TRBJ1-1	TRBV19	CASKVGTGVWTEAFF	TGTGCCAGTAAAGTTGGGACAGGGGTTTGGACTGAAGCTTTCTTT
TRBD1	many	TRBJ2-3	TRBV20-1	CSAAEPQGARTDTQYF	TGCAGTGCTGCAGAACCCCAGGGGGCAAGGACAGATACGCAGTATTTT
.	.	TRBJ2-1	TRBV7-9	CAGSLGMSSGRRKFF	TGTGCCGGCAGCTTAGGTATGAGTAGCGGTAGGAGAAAGTTCTTC
.	few	TRBJ2-1	TRBV12-3/TRBV12-4	CASSFPGEGSDEQFF	TGTGCCAGCAGTTTTCCGGGCGAGGGAAGCGATGAGCAGTTCTTC
.	.	TRBJ2-1	TRBV6-1	CASRNPSGSNEQFF	TGTGCCAGCAGAAACCCCTCCGGGTCCAATGAGCAGTTCTTC
.	.	TRBJ1-4	TRBV2	CASSDLGSLGEKLFF	TGTGCCAGCAGTGATCTCGGGTCTCTGGGGGAAAAACTGTTTTTT
.	many	TRBJ2-1	TRBV9	CASSDNEQFF	TGTGCCAGCAGCGACAATGAGCAGTTCTTC
TRBD1	.	TRBJ2-1	TRBV5-6	CASSPRQGRNEQFF	TGTGCCAGCAGCCCCCGACAGGGGAGGAATGAGCAGTTCTTC
TRBD2	.	TRBJ2-7	TRBV3-1	CASSQVRGLATYEQYF	TGTGCCAGCAGCCAAGTCAGGGGACTAGCGACCTACGAGCAGTACTTC
.	few	TRBJ2-1	TRBV20-1	CSASVGVGYNEQFF	TGCAGTGCTTCAGTCGGAGTGGGCTACAATGAGCAGTTCTTC
TRBD2	.	TRBJ2-7	TRBV4-2	CASSQGLAGEANHEQYF	TGTGCCAGCAGCCAAGGGCTAGCGGGGGAAGCAAACCACGAGCAGTACTTC
.	.	TRBJ2-1	TRBV29-1	CSVVVNEQFF	TGCAGCGTTGTTGTCAATGAGCAGTTCTTC
.	few	TRBJ1-1	TRBV29-1	CSVVPGLEAFF	TGCAGCGTAGTCCCGGGACTAGAAGCTTTCTTT
TRBD1	.	TRBJ2-1	TRBV29-1	CSVEEMGTGVYNEQFF	TGCAGCGTTGAAGAAATGGGGACAGGGGTTTACAATGAGCAGTTCTTC
TRBD1	.	TRBJ1-2	TRBV27	CASSFGDRGSNGYTF	TGTGCCAGCAGTTTCGGGGACAGGGGGTCAAATGGCTACACCTTC
.	few	TRBJ2-7	TRBV5-1	CASSPWRGPEQYF	TGCGCCAGCAGCCCTTGGCGGGGGCCGGAGCAGTACTTC
.	few	TRBJ2-3	TRBV7-6	CASSAGYTDTQYF	TGTGCCAGCAGCGCGGGTTACACAGATACGCAGTATTTT
.	.	TRBJ2-2	TRBV5-1	CASSLVQTTGELFF	TGCGCCAGCAGCTTGGTCCAGACCACCGGGGAGCTGTTTTTT
TRBD1	.	TRBJ2-1	TRBV7-9	CASNPDRGHNNEQFF	TGTGCCAGCAACCCAGACAGGGGGCATAACAATGAGCAGTTCTTC